This T cell receptor (beta chain) was retrieved from a study of shared clonotypes between healthy human individuals. In the study overall: The donors, a couple of women and a few men, were aged 18 to 49.

With regard to this clone: Its antigen remains unknown.

This CDR3 is built from 13 residues. Germline lookup yields CDR1 LNHDA and CDR2 SQIVND (reference sequence). V trimming: 5 bases; J trimming: 13 bases; junction bases outside the gene matches: 7. Study-wide points: Generation of non-shared clonotypes was less probable than generation of clonotypes shared by all four donors. Clonotype sharing among donors was thought likely to change with sequencing depth.

Sequencing used immunoSEQ multiplex PCR; TCRdb keeps in-frame clones, though not all of them. The table lists under 750,000 clones, 55% to 75% of them singletons, with under 2% in the top ten. Input material: memory CD4+ T cells sorted from blood. Subset meaning: CD45RA-negative fraction. The sequence came from a woman aged 25 to 45 in good health. This rearrangement joins TRBV19 to TRBJ2-4; 11 bases align to TRBD2. The CDR3 sequence is CASSGGLADNQYF. The CDR3 DNA is TGTGCCAGTAGTGGGGGACTAGCGGATAACCAGTACTTC.